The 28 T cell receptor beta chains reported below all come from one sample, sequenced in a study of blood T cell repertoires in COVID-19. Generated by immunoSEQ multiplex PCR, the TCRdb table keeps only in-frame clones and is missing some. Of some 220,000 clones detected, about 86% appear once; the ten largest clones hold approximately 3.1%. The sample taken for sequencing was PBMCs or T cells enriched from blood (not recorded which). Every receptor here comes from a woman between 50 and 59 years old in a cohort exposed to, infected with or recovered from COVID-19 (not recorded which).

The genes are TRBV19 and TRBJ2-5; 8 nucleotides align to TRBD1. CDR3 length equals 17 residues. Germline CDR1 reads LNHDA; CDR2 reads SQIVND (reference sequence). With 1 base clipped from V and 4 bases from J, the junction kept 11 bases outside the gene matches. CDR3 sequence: CASSIGQGANVGETQYF. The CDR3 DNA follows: TGTGCCAGTAGTATAGGCCAGGGGGCCAATGTCGGAGAGACCCAGTACTTC.

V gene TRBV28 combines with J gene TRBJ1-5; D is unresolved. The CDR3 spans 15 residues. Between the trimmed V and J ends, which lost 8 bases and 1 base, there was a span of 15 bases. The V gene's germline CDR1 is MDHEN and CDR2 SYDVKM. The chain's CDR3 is CASGRRVFSNQPQHF. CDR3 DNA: TGTGCCAGCGGCCGACGGGTGTTCAGCAATCAGCCCCAGCATTTT.

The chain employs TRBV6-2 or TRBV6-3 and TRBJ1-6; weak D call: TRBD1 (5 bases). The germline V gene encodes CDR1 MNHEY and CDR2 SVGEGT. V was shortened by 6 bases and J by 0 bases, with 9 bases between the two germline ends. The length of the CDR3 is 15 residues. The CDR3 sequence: CASSRQSSYNSPLHF. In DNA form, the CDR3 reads TGTGCCAGCAGCCGACAGAGCTCCTATAATTCACCCCTCCACTTT.

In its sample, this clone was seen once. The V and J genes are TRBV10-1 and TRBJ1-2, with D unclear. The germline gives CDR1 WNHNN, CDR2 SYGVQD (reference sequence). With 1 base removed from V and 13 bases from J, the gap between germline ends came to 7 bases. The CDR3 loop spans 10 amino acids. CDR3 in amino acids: CASSELAATF. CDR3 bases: TGCGCCAGCAGTGAGTTAGCTGCCACCTTC.

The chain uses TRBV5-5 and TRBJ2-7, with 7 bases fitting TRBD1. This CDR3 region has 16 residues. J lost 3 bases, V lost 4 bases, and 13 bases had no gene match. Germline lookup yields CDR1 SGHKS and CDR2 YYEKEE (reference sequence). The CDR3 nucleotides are TGTGCCAGCAGCCATAACTACAGGGGCCACGGCTACGAGCAGTACTTC. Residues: CASSHNYRGHGYEQYF. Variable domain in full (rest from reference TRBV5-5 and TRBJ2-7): DAGVTQSPTHLIKTRGQQVTLRCSPISGHKSVSWYQQVLGQGPQFIFQYYEKEERGRGNFPDRFSARQFPNYSSELNVNALLLGDSALYLCASSHNYRGHGYEQYFGPGTRLTVT.

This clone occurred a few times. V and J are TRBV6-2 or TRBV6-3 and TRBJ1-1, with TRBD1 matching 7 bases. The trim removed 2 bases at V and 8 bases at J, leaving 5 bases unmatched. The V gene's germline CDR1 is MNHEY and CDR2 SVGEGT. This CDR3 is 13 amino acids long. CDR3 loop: CASSYGYRGEAFF. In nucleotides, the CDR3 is TGTGCCAGCAGTTACGGGTACAGGGGAGAAGCTTTCTTT.

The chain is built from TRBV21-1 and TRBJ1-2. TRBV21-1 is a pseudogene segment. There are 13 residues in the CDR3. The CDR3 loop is CASSRRANYGYTF. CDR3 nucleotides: TGTGCCAGCAGCAGAAGAGCTAACTATGGCTACACCTTC.

CDR3 coding DNA: TGTGCCAGCAGTTACCAGTGGGGGGATGGCTACACCTTC. Its translation is CASSYQWGDGYTF. V is TRBV6-2 or TRBV6-3 and J is TRBJ1-2, with a weak D call TRBD1 (5 bases). V was shortened by 2 bases and J by 6 bases, with 10 bases between the two germline ends. This CDR3 spans 13 amino acids. Germline V lookup: CDR1 MNHEY, CDR2 SVGEGT.

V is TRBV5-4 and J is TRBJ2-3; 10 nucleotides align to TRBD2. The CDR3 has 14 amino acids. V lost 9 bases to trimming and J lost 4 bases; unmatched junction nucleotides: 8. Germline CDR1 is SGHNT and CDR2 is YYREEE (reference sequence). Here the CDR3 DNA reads TGTGCCATAAAGCGGGGGGGCGGCCCAGATACGCAGTATTTT. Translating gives CAIKRGGGPDTQYF. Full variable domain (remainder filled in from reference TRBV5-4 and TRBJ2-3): ETGVTQSPTHLIKTRGQQVTLRCSSQSGHNTVSWYQQALGQGPQFIFQYYREEENGRGNFPPRFSGLQFPNYSSELNVNALELDDSALYLCAIKRGGGPDTQYFGPGTRLTVL.

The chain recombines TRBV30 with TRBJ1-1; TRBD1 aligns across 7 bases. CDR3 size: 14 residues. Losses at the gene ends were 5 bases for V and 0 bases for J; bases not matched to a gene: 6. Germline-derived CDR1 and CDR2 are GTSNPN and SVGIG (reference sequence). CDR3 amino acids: CAWQTGALNTEAFF. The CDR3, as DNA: TGTGCCTGGCAAACAGGGGCCCTGAACACTGAAGCTTTCTTT.

The CDR3 nucleotides read TGTGCCACGTTAAGCCGTGAGTGGGGCTACACCTTC. Amino acids: CATLSREWGYTF. This chain joins TRBV2 and TRBJ1-2; D is undetermined. Germline V gene lookup returns CDR1 SNHLY and CDR2 FYNNEI. V lost 10 bases and J lost 8, with 17 bases in between. The CDR3 is 12 residues long.

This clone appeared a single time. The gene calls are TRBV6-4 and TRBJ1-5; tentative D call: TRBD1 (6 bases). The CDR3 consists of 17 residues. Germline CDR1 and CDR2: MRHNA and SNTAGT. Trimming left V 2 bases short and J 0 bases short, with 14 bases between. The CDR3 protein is CASSDGGRVYSNQPQHF. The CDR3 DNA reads TGTGCCAGCAGTGACGGGGGCAGGGTCTATAGCAATCAGCCCCAGCATTTT.

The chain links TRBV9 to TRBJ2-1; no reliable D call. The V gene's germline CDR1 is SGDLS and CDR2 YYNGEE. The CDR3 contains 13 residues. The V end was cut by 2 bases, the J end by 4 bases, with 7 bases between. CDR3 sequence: CASSVSVYNEQFF. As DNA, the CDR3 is TGTGCCAGCAGCGTTAGTGTGTACAATGAGCAGTTCTTC.

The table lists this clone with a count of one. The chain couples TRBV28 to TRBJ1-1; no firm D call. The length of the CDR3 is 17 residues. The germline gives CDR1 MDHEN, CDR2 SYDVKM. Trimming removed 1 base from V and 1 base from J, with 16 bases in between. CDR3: CASSLYGGWGANTEAFF. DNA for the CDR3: TGTGCCAGCAGTTTATACGGCGGCTGGGGAGCGAACACTGAAGCTTTCTTT.

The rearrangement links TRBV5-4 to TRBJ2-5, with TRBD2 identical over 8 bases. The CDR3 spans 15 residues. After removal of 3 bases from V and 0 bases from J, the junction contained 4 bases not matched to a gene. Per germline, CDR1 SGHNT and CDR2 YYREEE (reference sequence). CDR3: CASSSKTSDQETQYF. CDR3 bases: TGTGCCAGCAGCTCGAAGACTAGCGACCAAGAGACCCAGTACTTC.

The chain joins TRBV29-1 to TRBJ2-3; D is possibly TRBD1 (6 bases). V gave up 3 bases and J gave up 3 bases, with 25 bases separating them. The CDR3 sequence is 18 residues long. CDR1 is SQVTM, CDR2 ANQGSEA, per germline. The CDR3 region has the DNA TGCAGCGTTGACGGTGAAAGGGACATAGGGGGTGGGACAGATACGCAGTATTTT. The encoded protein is CSVDGERDIGGGTDTQYF.

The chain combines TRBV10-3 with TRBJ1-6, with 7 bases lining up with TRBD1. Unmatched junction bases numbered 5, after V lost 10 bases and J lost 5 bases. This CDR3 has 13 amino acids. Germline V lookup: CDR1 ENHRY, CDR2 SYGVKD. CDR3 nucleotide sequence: TGTGCCACAGGGGGGTATGATAATTCACCCCTCCACTTT. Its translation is CATGGYDNSPLHF.

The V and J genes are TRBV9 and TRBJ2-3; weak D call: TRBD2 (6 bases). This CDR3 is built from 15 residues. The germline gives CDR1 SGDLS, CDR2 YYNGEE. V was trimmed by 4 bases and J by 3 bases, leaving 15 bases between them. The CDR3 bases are TGTGCCAGCAGCCCGGGGGTGAGCTCTACAGATACGCAGTATTTT. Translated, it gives CASSPGVSSTDTQYF.

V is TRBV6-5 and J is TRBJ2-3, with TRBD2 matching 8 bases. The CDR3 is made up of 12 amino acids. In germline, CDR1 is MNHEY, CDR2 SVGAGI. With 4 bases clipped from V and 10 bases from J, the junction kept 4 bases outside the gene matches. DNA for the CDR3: TGTGCCAGCAGTTCAGCAGCGGGAGCGCAGTATTTT. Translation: CASSSAAGAQYF.

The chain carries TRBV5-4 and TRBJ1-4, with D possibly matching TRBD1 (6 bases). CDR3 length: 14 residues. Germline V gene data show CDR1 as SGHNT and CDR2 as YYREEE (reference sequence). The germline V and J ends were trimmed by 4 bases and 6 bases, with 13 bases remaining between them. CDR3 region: CASSLNRADEKLFF. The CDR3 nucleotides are TGTGCCAGCAGCCTAAACAGGGCGGATGAAAAACTGTTTTTT.

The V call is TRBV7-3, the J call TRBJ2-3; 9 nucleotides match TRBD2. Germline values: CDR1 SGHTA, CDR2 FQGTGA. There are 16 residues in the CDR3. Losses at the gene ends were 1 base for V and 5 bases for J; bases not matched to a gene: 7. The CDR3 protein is CASSLMGGGALDTQYF. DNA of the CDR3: TGTGCCAGCAGCTTAATGGGCGGGGGGGCATTAGATACGCAGTATTTT.

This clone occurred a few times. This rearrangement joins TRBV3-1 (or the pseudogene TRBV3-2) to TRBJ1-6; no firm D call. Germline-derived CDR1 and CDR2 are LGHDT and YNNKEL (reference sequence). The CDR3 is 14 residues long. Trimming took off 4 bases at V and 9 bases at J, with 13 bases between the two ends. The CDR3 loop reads CASSRRAGSSPLHF. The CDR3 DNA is TGTGCCAGCAGCCGACGCGCTGGGAGTTCACCCCTCCACTTT.

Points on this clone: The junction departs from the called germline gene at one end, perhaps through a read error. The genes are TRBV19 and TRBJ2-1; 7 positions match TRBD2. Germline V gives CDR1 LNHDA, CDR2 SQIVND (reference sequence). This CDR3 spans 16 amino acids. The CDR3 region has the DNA TGTGCCAGTAGTTTAGAAGCGGGGACCCTGTACAATGAGCAGTTCTTC. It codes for CASSLEAGTLYNEQFF.

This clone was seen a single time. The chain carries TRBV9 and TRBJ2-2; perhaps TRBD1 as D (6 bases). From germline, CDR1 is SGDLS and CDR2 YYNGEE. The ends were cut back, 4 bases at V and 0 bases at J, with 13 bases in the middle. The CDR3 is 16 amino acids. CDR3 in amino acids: CASSIGQLTNTGELFF. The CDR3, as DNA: TGTGCCAGCAGCATCGGACAGCTTACGAACACCGGGGAGCTGTTTTTT.

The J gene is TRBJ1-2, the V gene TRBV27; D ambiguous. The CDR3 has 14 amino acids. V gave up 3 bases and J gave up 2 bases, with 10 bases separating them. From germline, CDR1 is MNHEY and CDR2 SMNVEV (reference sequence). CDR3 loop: CASSFSQMNYGYTF. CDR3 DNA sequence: TGTGCCAGCAGTTTTTCCCAGATGAACTATGGCTACACCTTC.

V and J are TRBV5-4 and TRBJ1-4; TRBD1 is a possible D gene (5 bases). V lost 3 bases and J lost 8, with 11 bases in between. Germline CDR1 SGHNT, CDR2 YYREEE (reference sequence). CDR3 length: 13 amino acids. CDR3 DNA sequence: TGTGCCAGCAGCTCAGTGGGGGGGGAAAAACTGTTTTTT. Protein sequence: CASSSVGGEKLFF.

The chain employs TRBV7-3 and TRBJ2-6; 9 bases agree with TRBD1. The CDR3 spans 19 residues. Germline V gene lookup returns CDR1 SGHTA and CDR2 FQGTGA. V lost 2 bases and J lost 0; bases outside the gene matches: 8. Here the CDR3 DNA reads TGTGCCAGCAGCTTATTAGGGACAGGGCCCGACTCTGGGGCCAACGTCCTGACTTTC. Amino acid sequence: CASSLLGTGPDSGANVLTF.

The CDR3 region is CASSPPQALNTEAFF. The CDR3 DNA reads as TGTGCCAGCTCACCACCGCAGGCCCTGAACACTGAAGCTTTCTTT. The J gene is TRBJ1-1, the V gene TRBV18, with D unresolved. With 0 bases removed from V and 0 bases from J, the gap between germline ends came to 8 bases. Germline V gene data show CDR1 as KGHSH and CDR2 as LQKENI. The CDR3 extends over 15 amino acids. The whole variable domain, remainder taken from reference TRBV18 and TRBJ1-1, is NAGVMQNPRHLVRRRGQEARLRCSPMKGHSHVYWYRQLPEEGLKFMVYLQKENIIDESGMPKERFSAEFPKEGPSILRIQQVVRGDSAAYFCASSPPQALNTEAFFGQGTRLTVV.